Shown below are 15 T cell receptor beta chains from a single sample sequenced in a study of cytomegalovirus exposure and HLA in healthy donors. Generated by immunoSEQ multiplex PCR, the TCRdb table keeps only in-frame clones and is missing some. Among about 43,000 clones listed, more than 85% were seen once. Sequences were obtained from PBMCs. The receptors derive from a man younger than 35 in good health and CMV-seronegative.

The chain joins TRBV6-5 to TRBJ2-2; D is unclear. The V and J ends lost 4 bases and 1 base respectively, with 10 bases between them. The germline V gene has CDR1 MNHEY and CDR2 SVGAGI. This CDR3 region has 15 residues. CDR3 sequence: CASSSTSLNTGELFF. The CDR3 DNA sequence: TGTGCCAGCAGTTCAACCAGTTTGAACACCGGGGAGCTGTTTTTT.

V and J are TRBV7-3 and TRBJ2-3, with 14 bases matching TRBD2. This CDR3 is 17 amino acids long. V lost 5 bases to trimming and J lost 5 bases; unmatched junction nucleotides: 9. From germline, CDR1 is SGHTA and CDR2 FQGTGA. The CDR3 loop is CASSAPTSGGARDTQYF. The CDR3 DNA is TGTGCCAGCAGCGCCCCGACTAGCGGGGGGGCAAGAGATACGCAGTATTTT.

The V gene is TRBV9, the J gene TRBJ1-3; 8 bases fit TRBD1. CDR1 is SGDLS, CDR2 YYNGEE, per germline. This CDR3 has 14 residues. Trimming removed 4 bases from V and 1 base from J; junction bases left unmatched: 1. The DNA for the CDR3 is TGTGCCAGCAGCCGGACAGGGTCTGGAAACACCATATATTTT. This translates into CASSRTGSGNTIYF.

This chain links TRBV1 with TRBJ1-1; the D call in the table, TRBD1, was not verified against the DNA. TRBV1 corresponds to a pseudogene. The length of the CDR3 is 14 residues. The CDR3 coding sequence is TGCACCAGCAGCCAGGGGACAGGGCTAACTGAAGCTTTCTTT. Translation gives CTSSQGTGLTEAFF.

This clone was detected only once. Other DNA sequences in this sample translate to the same CDR3. V usage is TRBV6-6 and J usage is TRBJ2-3; D is undetermined. CDR1 and CDR2 (germline): MNHNY, SVGAGI (reference sequence). The CDR3 is made up of 12 amino acids. V was clipped by 6 bases and J by 0 bases, with 4 bases between them. This CDR3 is CASRLSTDTQYF. CDR3 in DNA: TGTGCCAGCAGACTGAGCACAGATACGCAGTATTTT.

The rearrangement joins TRBV29-1 to TRBJ2-7; 7 bases match TRBD1. The V and J ends lost 3 bases and 2 bases, in that order; junction bases with no gene match: 1. The CDR3 runs to 12 residues. Germline V gene data show CDR1 as SQVTM and CDR2 as ANQGSEA. The CDR3 spells CSVERGPYEQYF. The DNA of the CDR3 is TGCAGCGTTGAGAGGGGGCCCTACGAGCAGTACTTC.

The genes are TRBV6-5 and TRBJ1-3; D not certain. The CDR3 is 15 residues long. Trimming took 0 bases from V and 4 from J, leaving 10 bases between them. CDR1 and CDR2 (germline): MNHEY, SVGAGI. CDR3 loop: CASSYSAGSGNTIYF. CDR3 nucleotide sequence: TGTGCCAGCAGTTACTCAGCGGGGTCAGGAAACACCATATATTTT.

The chain uses TRBV25-1 and TRBJ1-2; possible D gene TRBD1, 6 bases. The CDR3 has 15 residues. With 7 bases removed from V and 5 bases from J, the gap between germline ends came to 20 bases. Germline CDR1 and CDR2: MGHDK and SYGVNS. The CDR3 protein is CASTPRGTSGYGYTF. As DNA, the CDR3 is TGTGCCAGCACCCCCCGAGGGACAAGCGGATATGGCTACACCTTC.

The V call is TRBV4-1, the J call TRBJ2-5; possibly TRBD1 for D (6 bases). The V gene's germline CDR1 is MGHRA and CDR2 YSYEKL. Trimming cost V 1 base and J 5 bases, with 20 bases left between them. The CDR3 runs to 17 residues. The CDR3 region has the DNA TGCGCCAGCAGCCAAGTCGAGGGCACAGGGCAGGGGGAGACCCAGTACTTC. Translated: CASSQVEGTGQGETQYF.

The chain links TRBV18 to TRBJ2-3, with 10 bases lining up with TRBD2. Unmatched junction bases numbered 11, after V lost 6 bases and J lost 8 bases. CDR3 length equals 15 residues. Germline V gene lookup returns CDR1 KGHSH and CDR2 LQKENI. The CDR3 sequence is CASSLSGGEDSTQYF. The DNA of the CDR3 is TGTGCCAGCTCCCTGAGCGGGGGGGAGGATAGTACGCAGTATTTT.

The chain joins TRBV7-3 to TRBJ2-3, with TRBD1 identical over 7 bases. Germline V gives CDR1 SGHTA, CDR2 FQGTGA. The CDR3 length is 14 residues. Trimming at V came to 5 bases and at J to 2 bases, leaving 4 bases not matched to a gene. CDR3 coding DNA: TGTGCCAGCAGCCCCGGGACAGCCACAGATACGCAGTATTTT. Protein: CASSPGTATDTQYF.

The chain recombines TRBV7-2 with TRBJ1-1; D is perhaps TRBD1 (6 bases). Per the germline V gene, CDR1 is SGHTA and CDR2 is FQGNSA. V was cut by 5 bases and J by 4 bases, with 17 bases left in between. The CDR3 is 15 amino acids. In DNA, the CDR3 is TGTGCCAGCAGCAAACGGGACACCAAAAGCACTGAAGCTTTCTTT. This gives the protein CASSKRDTKSTEAFF.

The chain links TRBV28 to TRBJ1-1; D is uncertain. Germline assignment: CDR1 MDHEN and CDR2 SYDVKM. The CDR3 spans 14 residues. The V end was cut by 3 bases, the J end by 4 bases, with 12 bases between. Here the CDR3 DNA reads TGTGCCAGCAGTTTTGGAGGTTACGGCACTGAAGCTTTCTTT. Amino acid sequence: CASSFGGYGTEAFF.

The V call is TRBV28, the J call TRBJ1-6; maybe TRBD1 (5 bases). Germline V gene lookup returns CDR1 MDHEN and CDR2 SYDVKM. CDR3 size: 18 residues. Trimming took 0 bases from V and 0 from J, leaving 12 bases between them. The CDR3 DNA is TGTGCCAGCAGTTTATGGGGTCGACAGAGCTCCTATAATTCACCCCTCCACTTT. It encodes CASSLWGRQSSYNSPLHF. Full variable domain (rest looked up from reference TRBV28 and TRBJ1-6): DVKVTQSSRYLVKRTGEKVFLECVQDMDHENMFWYRQDPGLGLRLIYFSYDVKMKEKGDIPEGYSVSREKKERFSLILESASTNQTSMYLCASSLWGRQSSYNSPLHFGNGTRLTVT.

This chain uses TRBV28 with TRBJ2-6; 9 bases align to TRBD1. V lost 7 bases and J lost 1; bases outside the gene matches: 17. The CDR3 has 20 residues. From germline, CDR1 is MDHEN and CDR2 SYDVKM. The CDR3 reads CASTTAGGRDRESGANVLTF. CDR3 nucleotide sequence: TGTGCCAGCACCACCGCAGGGGGGCGGGACAGGGAGTCTGGGGCCAACGTCCTGACTTTC.